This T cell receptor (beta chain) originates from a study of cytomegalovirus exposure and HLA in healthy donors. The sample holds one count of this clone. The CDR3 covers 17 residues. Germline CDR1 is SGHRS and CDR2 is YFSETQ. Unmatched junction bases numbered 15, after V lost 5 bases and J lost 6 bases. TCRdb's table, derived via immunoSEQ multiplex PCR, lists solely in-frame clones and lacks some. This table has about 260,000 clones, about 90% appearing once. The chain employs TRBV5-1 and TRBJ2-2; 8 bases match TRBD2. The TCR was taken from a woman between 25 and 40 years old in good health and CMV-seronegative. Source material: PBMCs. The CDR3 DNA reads TGCGCCAGCAGTTCGGGCGGGAGGCCCTCCTCGGCCGGGGAGCTGTTTTTT. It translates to CASSSGGRPSSAGELFF.